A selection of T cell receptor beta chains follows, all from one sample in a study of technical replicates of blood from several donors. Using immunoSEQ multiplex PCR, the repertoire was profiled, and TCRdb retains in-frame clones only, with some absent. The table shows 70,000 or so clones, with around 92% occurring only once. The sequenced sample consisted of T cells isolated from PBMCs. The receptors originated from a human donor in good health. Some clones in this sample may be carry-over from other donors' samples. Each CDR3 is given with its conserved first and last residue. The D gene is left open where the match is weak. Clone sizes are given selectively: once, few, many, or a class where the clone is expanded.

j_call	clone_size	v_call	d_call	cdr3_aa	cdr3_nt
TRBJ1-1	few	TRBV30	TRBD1	CAWRILGQLLFTEAFF	TGTGCCTGGAGGATACTGGGACAGCTCCTGTTCACTGAAGCTTTCTTT
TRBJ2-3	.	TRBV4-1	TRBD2	CASSRVRGVADTQYF	TGCGCCAGCAGCCGCGTCCGGGGGGTGGCAGATACGCAGTATTTT
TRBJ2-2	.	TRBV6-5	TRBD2	CASVRRGGDTGELFF	TGTGCCAGCGTTCGGCGGGGGGGAGACACCGGGGAGCTGTTTTTT
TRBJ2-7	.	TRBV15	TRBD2	CATSKDAGELYEQYF	TGTGCCACCAGCAAAGACGCGGGGGAACTCTACGAGCAGTACTTC
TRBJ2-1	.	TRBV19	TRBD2	CASSSFTSGSYNEQFF	TGTGCCAGTAGTTCTTTCACTAGCGGGAGTTACAATGAGCAGTTCTTC
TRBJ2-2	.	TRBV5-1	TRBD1	CASRWDRRTGELFF	TGCGCCAGCAGGTGGGACAGGAGGACCGGGGAGCTGTTTTTT
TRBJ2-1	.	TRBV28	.	CASSWSSYNEQFF	TGTGCCAGCAGCTGGAGCTCCTACAATGAGCAGTTCTTC
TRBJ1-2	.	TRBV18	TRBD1	CASSSTGDGYTF	TGTGCCAGCTCATCGACAGGGGATGGCTACACCTTC
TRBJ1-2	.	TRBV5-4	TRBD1	CASSLEGPGQGGGYTF	TGTGCCAGCAGCTTGGAGGGACCGGGACAGGGCGGAGGCTACACCTTC
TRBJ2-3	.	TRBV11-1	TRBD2	CASSLGTSGSTDTQYF	TGTGCCAGCAGCTTAGGGACTAGCGGGAGCACAGATACGCAGTATTTT
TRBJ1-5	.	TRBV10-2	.	CASSGRQGGQPQHF	TGCGCCAGCAGTGGTCGGCAGGGCGGTCAGCCCCAGCATTTT
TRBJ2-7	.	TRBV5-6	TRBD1	CASSLGQGLYEQYF	TGTGCCAGCAGCTTGGGACAGGGTTTATACGAGCAGTACTTC
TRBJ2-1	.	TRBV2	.	CASSVDGGRNEQFF	TGTGCCAGCAGTGTGGACGGAGGTCGGAATGAGCAGTTCTTC
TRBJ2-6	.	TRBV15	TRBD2	CATSSTPAGGPSGANVLTF	TGTGCCACCAGCAGTACTCCAGCGGGGGGTCCCTCTGGGGCCAACGTCCTGACTTTC
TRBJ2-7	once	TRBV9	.	CASSVGTYPYEQYF	TGTGCCAGCAGCGTAGGCACTTACCCTTACGAGCAGTACTTC
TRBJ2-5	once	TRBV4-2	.	CASRGLEETQYF	TGTGCCAGCAGAGGACTGGAAGAGACCCAGTACTTC
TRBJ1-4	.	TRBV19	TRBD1	CATYSGGGLFF	TGTGCCACTTACTCAGGGGGCGGACTGTTTTTT
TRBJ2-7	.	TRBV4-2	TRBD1	CASSQQGAYEQYF	TGTGCCAGCAGCCAACAGGGGGCCTACGAGCAGTACTTC
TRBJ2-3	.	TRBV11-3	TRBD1	CASSRQGSSTDTQYF	TGTGCCAGCAGCCGACAGGGGTCGAGCACAGATACGCAGTATTTT
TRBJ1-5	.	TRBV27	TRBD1	CASSRQGSNQPQHF	TGTGCCAGCAGTCGACAGGGTAGCAATCAGCCCCAGCATTTT
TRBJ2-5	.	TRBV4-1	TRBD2	CASSQGAGGPGETQYF	TGCGCCAGCAGCCAAGGGGCGGGGGGGCCGGGGGAGACCCAGTACTTC
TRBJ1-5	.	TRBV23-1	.	CASTLPAAAGTLKGSNQPQHF	TGCGCCAGCACCCTTCCCGCGGCGGCAGGGACACTCAAGGGCAGCAATCAGCCCCAGCATTTT
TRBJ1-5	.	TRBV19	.	CASTSRLFQPQHF	TGTGCCAGTACCTCTCGACTGTTTCAGCCCCAGCATTTT
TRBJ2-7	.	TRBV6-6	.	CASSSDSYEQYF	TGTGCCAGCAGTTCGGACAGTTACGAGCAGTACTTC
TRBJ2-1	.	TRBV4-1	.	CASSPRAAGASYNEQFF	TGCGCCAGCAGCCCCCGGGCCGCAGGGGCCTCCTACAATGAGCAGTTCTTC
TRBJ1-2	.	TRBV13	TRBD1	CASSSDRDYGYTF	TGTGCCAGCAGCTCGGACAGGGACTATGGCTACACCTTC
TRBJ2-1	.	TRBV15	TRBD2	CATSNLGGKPLNEQFF	TGTGCCACCAGCAATCTGGGGGGGAAACCCCTCAATGAGCAGTTCTTC
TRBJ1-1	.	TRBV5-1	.	CASSLLLQGQLNTEAFF	TGCGCCAGCAGCTTGTTACTACAGGGCCAATTGAACACTGAAGCTTTCTTT
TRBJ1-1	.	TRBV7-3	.	CASSLSQGIEAFF	TGTGCCAGCAGCTTATCCCAGGGGATTGAAGCTTTCTTT